This TCR beta chain appears in the sequencing data of a study of T cells in Graves' hyperthyroidism and ophthalmopathy. Diagnosis rested on symptoms, serum thyroxine and TRAb, thyroid ultrasound, and orbital computed tomography. PBMCs were derived from around 10 ml fresh peripheral blood. This clonotype was detected a few times. The germline V and J ends were trimmed by 1 base and 15 bases, with 16 bases remaining between them. Germline CDR1 and CDR2: DFQATT and SNEGSKA (reference sequence). This CDR3 comprises 13 residues. Regions amplified from RNA transcripts were the TCR beta CDR3 regions. Carried out on the TCR CDR3, a first-round RT-PCR used the HTBI primer set. One entry per CDR3 protein, called by TCRdb with MiXCR from the multiplex PCR reads. The sample yields 500,000 to 550,000 distinct CDR3 sequences, just under 20% seen once.

The chain employs TRBV20-1 and TRBJ1-6, with a weak D call TRBD1 (6 bases). The TCR comes from a man aged 35-49 years with Graves' ophthalmopathy. Sequenced sample: blood. Here the CDR3 reads CSARGTAPLVLHF. In DNA, the CDR3 is TGCAGTGCTAGAGGGACAGCTCCCCTAGTCCTCCACTTT.